One TCR beta chain is described in this entry. Its antigen is still unknown. TCRdb's table, derived via immunoSEQ multiplex PCR, lists solely in-frame clones and lacks some. The sample has 45,000 to 60,000 clones, about 85% seen once. The J segment lost 8 bases and the V segment lost 3 bases, leaving 8 bases of the junction unmatched. The CDR3 has 15 amino acids. Germline lookup yields CDR1 SGHRS and CDR2 YFSETQ. The entry originates in a study of radiotherapy plus CTLA-4 blockade in lung cancer. Study results and limitations: Reportedly, early blood T cell clone dynamics best predicted response, with interferon-beta.

Sequencing was performed on peripheral blood, taken from a patient treated with radiotherapy plus ipilimumab. V and J are TRBV5-1 and TRBJ2-1, with 10 bases identical to TRBD2. This TCR was recovered from a human donor with non-small cell lung cancer who had a complete response to radiotherapy plus ipilimumab. The chain's CDR3 is CASSSASGGLDEQFF. CDR3 sequence (DNA): TGCGCCAGCAGCTCCGCTAGCGGGGGTTTGGATGAGCAGTTCTTC. The variable domain in full, with the rest retrieved from reference TRBV5-1 and TRBJ2-1, is KAGVTQTPRYLIKTRGQQVTLSCSPISGHRSVSWYQQTPGQGLQFLFEYFSETQRNKGNFPGRFSGRQFSNSRSEMNVSTLELGDSALYLCASSSASGGLDEQFFGPGTRLTVL.